This T cell receptor (beta chain) stems from a study of T cell changes during pregnancy in multiple sclerosis. Data came from immunoSEQ multiplex PCR; TCRdb stores just in-frame clones and leaves some out. The data contain tens of thousands of clones, around 92% of them singletons. The sequence was obtained from a female donor with multiple sclerosis, enrolled in a pregnancy study. The material sequenced was peripheral blood, taken in the first trimester of pregnancy.

This chain's CDR3 is CASTGQTSNEQYF. CDR3 DNA: TGTGCCAGTACCGGACAGACCTCTAACGAGCAGTACTTC. The rearrangement links TRBV19 to TRBJ2-7; a possible D gene is TRBD1 (6 bases). Germline CDR1 and CDR2: LNHDA and SQIVND (reference sequence). The CDR3 sequence is 13 residues long. Trimming left V 7 bases short and J 5 bases short, with 15 bases between.